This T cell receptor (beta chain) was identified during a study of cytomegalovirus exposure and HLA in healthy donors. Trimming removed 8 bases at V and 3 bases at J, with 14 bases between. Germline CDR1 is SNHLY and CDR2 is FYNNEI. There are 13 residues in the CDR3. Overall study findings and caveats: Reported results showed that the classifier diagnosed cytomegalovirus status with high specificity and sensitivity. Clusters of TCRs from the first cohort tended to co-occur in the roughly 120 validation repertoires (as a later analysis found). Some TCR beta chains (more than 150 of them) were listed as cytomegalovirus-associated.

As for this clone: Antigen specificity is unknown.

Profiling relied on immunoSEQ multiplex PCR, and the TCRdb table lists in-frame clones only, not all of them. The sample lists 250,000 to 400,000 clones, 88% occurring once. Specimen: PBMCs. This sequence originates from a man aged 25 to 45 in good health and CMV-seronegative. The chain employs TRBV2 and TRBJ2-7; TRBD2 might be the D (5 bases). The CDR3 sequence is CASERTGIYEQYF. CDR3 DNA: TGTGCCAGCGAGCGGACCGGGATCTACGAGCAGTACTTC.